The 14 T cell receptor beta chains in this list originate from one sample, sequenced in a study of OX40 agonist ivuxolimab in advanced cancers. TCRdb's copy holds only in-frame clones and misses some; the assay was immunoSEQ multiplex PCR. This table holds roughly 100,000 clones, roughly 80% found once. Sequenced here: CD4+ or CD8+ T cells sorted from blood, sampled in a trial of the OX40 agonist ivuxolimab. These receptors all stem from an adult with an advanced solid tumor such as melanoma, head and neck, liver or kidney cancer.

This clone has only a few counts. The chain has TRBV4-2 and TRBJ2-4; 11 nucleotides agree with TRBD2. This CDR3 has 17 amino acids. The germline V gene encodes CDR1 LGHNA and CDR2 YNFKEQ. V lost 0 bases to trimming and J lost 3 bases; unmatched junction nucleotides: 4. This chain's CDR3 is CASSQDGTSGDKNIQYF. CDR3 coding DNA: TGTGCCAGCAGCCAAGATGGGACTAGCGGAGACAAAAACATTCAGTACTTC.

The genes are TRBV27 and TRBJ1-2; perhaps TRBD1 as D (6 bases). Germline V gene lookup returns CDR1 MNHEY and CDR2 SMNVEV (reference sequence). The V and J ends lost 3 bases and 0 bases respectively, with 11 bases between them. The CDR3 spans 15 residues. CDR3 region: CASSLVAGANYGYTF. CDR3 in DNA: TGTGCCAGCAGTTTGGTGGCAGGGGCTAACTATGGCTACACCTTC.

The table lists this clone with a count of one. The V gene is TRBV9, the J gene TRBJ2-7; 8 bases are a match to TRBD1. Per germline, CDR1 SGDLS and CDR2 YYNGEE. The CDR3 covers 14 residues. Trimming cost V 3 bases and J 6 bases; bases outside gene matches: 8. CDR3 loop: CASSDGTGPSEQYF. The CDR3 bases are TGTGCCAGCAGCGATGGGACAGGCCCCTCCGAGCAGTACTTC.

V and J are TRBV27 and TRBJ2-7, with a possible D match to TRBD1 (6 bases). This CDR3 contains 15 residues. With 5 bases removed from V and 4 bases from J, the gap between germline ends came to 18 bases. Germline loops: CDR1 MNHEY, CDR2 SMNVEV (reference sequence). In nucleotides, the CDR3 is TGTGCCAGCAGTCCCCGACAGGTCAGTTTATACGAGCAGTACTTC. This sequence encodes CASSPRQVSLYEQYF.

This chain joins TRBV7-2 and TRBJ1-6; possibly TRBD1 for D (6 bases). The V and J ends lost 1 base and 7 bases respectively, with 8 bases between them. CDR3 length: 14 residues. Germline V lookup: CDR1 SGHTA, CDR2 FQGNSA. The CDR3 loop reads CASSLGTENSPLHF. CDR3 bases: TGTGCCAGCAGCTTAGGGACAGAGAATTCACCCCTCCACTTT.

V and J are TRBV29-1 and TRBJ2-1, with D unresolved. The V gene's germline CDR1 is SQVTM and CDR2 ANQGSEA. This CDR3 has 14 amino acids. V dropped 3 bases and J dropped 2 bases, with 11 bases sitting between them. CDR3 loop: CSVDRQEPYNEQFF. CDR3 bases: TGCAGCGTTGATCGTCAGGAGCCCTACAATGAGCAGTTCTTC.

V usage is TRBV18 and J usage is TRBJ2-6; TRBD1 matches 8 bases. Germline values: CDR1 KGHSH, CDR2 LQKENI. The CDR3 sequence is 17 residues long. The V and J ends lost 1 base and 2 bases, in that order; junction bases with no gene match: 4. The CDR3 DNA is TGTGCCAGCTCACCACGGCAGGGGGCGGCTGGGGCCAACGTCCTGACTTTC. Its translation: CASSPRQGAAGANVLTF.

The chain has TRBV19 and TRBJ2-3; possible D gene TRBD1, 6 bases. V was clipped by 4 bases and J by 1 base, with 18 bases between them. Germline V gene sequence: CDR1 LNHDA, CDR2 SQIVND (reference sequence). CDR3 length equals 17 residues. CDR3 coding DNA: TGTGCCAGTAGTAAAGGTGGTCGTGGGGGCCGCACAGATACGCAGTATTTT. It translates to CASSKGGRGGRTDTQYF. Filled out from reference TRBV19 and TRBJ2-3, the complete variable domain reads DGGITQSPKYLFRKEGQNVTLSCEQNLNHDAMYWYRQDPGQGLRLIYYSQIVNDFQKGDIAEGYSVSREKKESFPLTVTSAQKNPTAFYLCASSKGGRGGRTDTQYFGPGTRLTVL.

The chain has TRBV19 and TRBJ1-2; D is unresolved. Germline V gives CDR1 LNHDA, CDR2 SQIVND (reference sequence). V shed 6 bases and J shed 8 bases, with 16 bases lying between them. There are 13 residues in the CDR3. The CDR3: CASSAGGRKGYTF. As DNA, the CDR3 is TGTGCCAGTAGCGCCGGAGGGCGTAAAGGCTACACCTTC.

The rearrangement joins TRBV19 to TRBJ2-1; D possibly corresponds to TRBD2 (6 bases). Germline lookup yields CDR1 LNHDA and CDR2 SQIVND (reference sequence). Trimming removed 3 bases at V and 9 bases at J, with 15 bases between. The CDR3 has 14 amino acids. The CDR3: CASSIGRGLGEQFF. In nucleotides, the CDR3 is TGTGCCAGTAGTATTGGTCGGGGGTTGGGTGAGCAGTTCTTC.

This chain joins TRBV7-7 and TRBJ2-5; 11 positions match TRBD1. Per the germline V gene, CDR1 is SSHAT and CDR2 is FNYEAQ (reference sequence). Trimming cost V 5 bases and J 5 bases; bases outside gene matches: 10. This CDR3 contains 16 residues. Here the CDR3 DNA reads TGTGCCAGCAGCCCAACGGGGACAGGGGGAAGGGAGACCCAGTACTTC. It encodes CASSPTGTGGRETQYF.

This rearrangement joins TRBV7-9 to TRBJ2-5, with D perhaps matching TRBD1 or TRBD2 (6 bases each). The CDR3 has 14 residues. Deletions cut 1 base from V and 5 bases from J, with 11 bases between. The germline V gene has CDR1 SEHNR and CDR2 FQNEAQ (reference sequence). CDR3 bases: TGTGCCAGCAGCTTAGGGGGGGCCTTTGAGACCCAGTACTTC. Translating it yields CASSLGGAFETQYF.

This chain uses TRBV7-2 with TRBJ2-1, with D perhaps matching TRBD2 (7 bases). The CDR3 extends over 16 amino acids. In germline, CDR1 is SGHTA, CDR2 FQGNSA. Trimming cost V 2 bases and J 6 bases, with 17 bases left between them. The CDR3 nucleotides read TGTGCCAGCAGCTTATTGGGGGCGGGAGCCCTCAATGAGCAGTTCTTC. Residues: CASSLLGAGALNEQFF.

The gene calls are TRBV9 and TRBJ1-2; D possibly corresponds to TRBD1 (6 bases). The CDR3 is made up of 15 amino acids. The V end was cut by 0 bases, the J end by 4 bases, with 13 bases between. Germline V gives CDR1 SGDLS, CDR2 YYNGEE. The CDR3 DNA reads as TGTGCCAGCAGCGTAGAATCAACAGGGACCTATGGCTACACCTTC. As protein: CASSVESTGTYGYTF.